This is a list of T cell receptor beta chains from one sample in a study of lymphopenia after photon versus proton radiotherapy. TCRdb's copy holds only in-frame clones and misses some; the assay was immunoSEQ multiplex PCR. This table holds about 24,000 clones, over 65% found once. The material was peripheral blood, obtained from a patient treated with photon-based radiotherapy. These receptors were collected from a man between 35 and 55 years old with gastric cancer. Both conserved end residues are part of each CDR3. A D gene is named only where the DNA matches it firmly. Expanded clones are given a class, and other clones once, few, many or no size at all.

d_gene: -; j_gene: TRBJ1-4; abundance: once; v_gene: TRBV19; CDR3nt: TGTGCCAGTAGTACGGGGGGCGGACCAACTAATGAAAAACTGTTTTTT; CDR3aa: CASSTGGGPTNEKLFF
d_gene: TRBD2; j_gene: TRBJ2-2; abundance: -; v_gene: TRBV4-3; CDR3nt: TGCGCCAGCAGCCAAGATCCCCCGGGGGCTAGCGGGGGATTACCGAACACCGGGGAGCTGTTTTTT; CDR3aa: CASSQDPPGASGGLPNTGELFF
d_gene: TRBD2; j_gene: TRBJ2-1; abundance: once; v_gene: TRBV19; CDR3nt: TGTGCCAGTAGTGAAGACGAGCGGGGTGGTGAGCAGTTCTTC; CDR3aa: CASSEDERGGEQFF
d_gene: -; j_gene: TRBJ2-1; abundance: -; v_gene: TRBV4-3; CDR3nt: TGCGCCAGCAGCCAGCACTCCGGGACTCGCGGCGAGCAGTTCTTC; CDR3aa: CASSQHSGTRGEQFF
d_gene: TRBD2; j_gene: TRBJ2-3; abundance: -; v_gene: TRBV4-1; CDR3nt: TGCGCCAGCAGCCAATCGGGACTAGCGGGGACCACAGATACGCAGTATTTT; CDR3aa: CASSQSGLAGTTDTQYF
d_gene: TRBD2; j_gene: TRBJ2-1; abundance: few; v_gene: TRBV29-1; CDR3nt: TGCAGCGTCACAAGGACTAGCGCAAGCTCCTACAATGAGCAGTTCTTC; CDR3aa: CSVTRTSASSYNEQFF
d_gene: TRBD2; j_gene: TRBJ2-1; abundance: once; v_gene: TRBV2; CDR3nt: TGTGCCAGCAGCTTAGGGCGGGGGTCGGTTGAGCAGTTCTTC; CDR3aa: CASSLGRGSVEQFF
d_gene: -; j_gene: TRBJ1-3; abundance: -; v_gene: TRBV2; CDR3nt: TGTGCCAGCAGTGGAATTGGGTTTTCCCGTGGAAACACCATATATTTT; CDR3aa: CASSGIGFSRGNTIYF
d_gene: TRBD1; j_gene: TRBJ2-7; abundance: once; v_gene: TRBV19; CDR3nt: TGTGCCAGTAGTCCCAGACAGGGGAATAACGACGAGCAGTACTTC; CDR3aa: CASSPRQGNNDEQYF
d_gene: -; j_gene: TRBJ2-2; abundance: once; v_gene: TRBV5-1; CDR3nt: TGCGCCAGCAGCCCCGGGCGGCTCCCCCGGGCCGGGGAGCTGTTTTTT; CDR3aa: CASSPGRLPRAGELFF
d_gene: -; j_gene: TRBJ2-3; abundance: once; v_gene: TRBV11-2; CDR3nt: TGTGCCAGCAGCTTAGCACCGAGCGGGAGCACAGATACGCAGTATTTT; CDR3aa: CASSLAPSGSTDTQYF
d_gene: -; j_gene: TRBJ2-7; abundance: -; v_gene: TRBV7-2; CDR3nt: TGTGCCAGCAGCCCTAGGAGCGACAGTGCCTTGGAGCAGTACTTC; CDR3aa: CASSPRSDSALEQYF
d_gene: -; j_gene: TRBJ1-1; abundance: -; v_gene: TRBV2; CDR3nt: TGTGCCAGCAGTGGGGTCAGGGTGGGCACTGAAGCTTTCTTT; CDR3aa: CASSGVRVGTEAFF
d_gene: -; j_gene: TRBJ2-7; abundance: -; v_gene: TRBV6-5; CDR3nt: TGTGCCAGCAGTAGACCGGGACCTAGCTCCTACGAGCAGTACTTC; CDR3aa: CASSRPGPSSYEQYF
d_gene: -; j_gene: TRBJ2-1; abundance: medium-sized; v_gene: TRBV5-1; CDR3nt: TGCGCCAGTACGCGGGGAAACAATGAGCAGTTCTTC; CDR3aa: CASTRGNNEQFF
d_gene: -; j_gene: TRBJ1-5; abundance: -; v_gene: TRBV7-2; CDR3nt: TGTGCCAGCAGCCTAAATCCTATGGACCCCCAGCATTTT; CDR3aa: CASSLNPMDPQHF
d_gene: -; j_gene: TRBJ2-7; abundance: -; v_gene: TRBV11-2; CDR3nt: TGTGCCAGCAGCTTGGCACAGGGTAGCGACGAGCAGTACTTC; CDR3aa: CASSLAQGSDEQYF
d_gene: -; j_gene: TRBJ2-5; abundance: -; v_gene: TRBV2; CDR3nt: TGTGCCAGCTCCACTAGCACCACGGCCCAGTACTTC; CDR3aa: CASSTSTTAQYF